The 25 T cell receptor beta chains reported below all come from one sample, sequenced in a study of T cells in Graves' hyperthyroidism and ophthalmopathy. Researchers took RNA transcripts and amplified the TCR beta CDR3 regions from them. HTBI primers were employed in a first-round RT-PCR of the TCR CDR3. TCRdb recomputed calls from the multiplex PCR reads with MiXCR, one row per CDR3 protein. Seen here are around 700,000 distinct CDR3 sequences, 35% observed once, and the top ten hold roughly 30%. Sequencing was carried out using blood. Every receptor here comes from a woman in her thirties or forties with Graves' hyperthyroidism.

This clonotype appeared many times. The J gene is TRBJ2-5, the V gene TRBV25-1, with a tentative D call TRBD2 (6 bases). The CDR3 is made up of 16 amino acids. With 0 bases removed from V and 7 bases from J, the gap between germline ends came to 18 bases. CDR1 and CDR2 from the germline V gene are MGHDK and SYGVNS. CDR3 coding DNA: TGTGCCAGCAGTGAATATCGCGGGGAGGCCGGGGGGACCCAGTACTTC. It encodes CASSEYRGEAGGTQYF.

The table lists this clonotype with a count of one. The chain employs TRBV10-1 and TRBJ1-6, with D possibly TRBD1 on 5 matching bases. This CDR3 has 14 residues. Germline CDR1 and CDR2: WNHNN and SYGVQD (reference sequence). V was trimmed by 6 bases and J by 9 bases, leaving 15 bases between them. Here the CDR3 reads CASSAIRERSPLHF. CDR3 sequence (DNA): TGCGCCAGCAGCGCCATCAGGGAACGTTCACCCCTCCACTTT.

The V gene is TRBV6-6, the J gene TRBJ1-2; no definite D call. V lost 7 bases and J 2 bases, leaving 11 bases between the germline ends. Looked up from germline, CDR1 is MNHNY and CDR2 is SVGAGI (reference sequence). CDR3 length: 13 residues. The CDR3 reads CASTSPRNYGYTF. CDR3 bases: TGTGCCAGCACGAGCCCCCGCAACTATGGCTACACCTTC.

This chain uses TRBV6-5 with TRBJ2-5; D is perhaps TRBD1 (6 bases). The CDR3 length is 15 residues. CDR1 and CDR2 (germline): MNHEY, SVGAGI. Trimming left V 6 bases short and J 2 bases short, with 16 bases between. The CDR3: CASSRQDSGQETQYF. CDR3 coding DNA: TGTGCCAGCAGCCGACAGGATTCGGGGCAAGAGACCCAGTACTTC.

This clonotype was seen a handful of times. The rearrangement joins TRBV20-1 to TRBJ2-5, with 9 positions matching TRBD2. The closer fit of TRBJ2-1 to the DNA end suggests the J call may be wrong. CDR3 length: 14 amino acids. Germline values: CDR1 DFQATT, CDR2 SNEGSKA (reference sequence). The CDR3 sequence: CSAREVAGAGEQFF. CDR3 in DNA: TGCAGTGCTAGAGAAGTAGCGGGAGCGGGAGAGCAGTTCTTC.

The genes are TRBV7-6 and TRBJ2-5; 13 bases fit TRBD2. CDR3 length: 15 amino acids. The V gene end was trimmed by 5 bases and the J gene end by 3 bases; junction bases not matched to a gene: 3. Germline V gives CDR1 SGHVS, CDR2 FNYEAQ. CDR3 bases: TGTGCCAGCAGCATCGGGACTAGCGGGGAAGAGACCCAGTACTTC. Protein sequence: CASSIGTSGEETQYF. Together with reference TRBV7-6 and TRBJ2-5, the CDR3 gives the full variable domain: GAGVSQSPRYKVTKRGQDVALRCDPISGHVSLYWYRQALGQGPEFLTYFNYEAQQDKSGLPNDRFSAERPEGSISTLTIQRTEQRDSAMYRCASSIGTSGEETQYFGPGTRLLVL.

This clonotype was seen at least ten times. The CDR3 DNA follows: TGTGCCAGCAGCACCCCCAGGACAGGGTTCGGCTACGAGCAGTACTTC. Translation gives CASSTPRTGFGYEQYF. The chain couples TRBV7-9 to TRBJ2-7, with 8 nucleotides matching TRBD1. The V gene's germline CDR1 is SEHNR and CDR2 FQNEAQ (reference sequence). The CDR3 covers 16 residues. The J segment lost 3 bases and the V segment lost 5 bases, leaving 12 bases of the junction unmatched.

Many counts were recorded for this clonotype. V is TRBV20-1 and J is TRBJ2-5; TRBD2 matches at 9 bases. The germline gives CDR1 DFQATT, CDR2 SNEGSKA (reference sequence). Unmatched junction bases numbered 3, after V lost 1 base and J lost 3 bases. CDR3 length equals 14 residues. The CDR3 is CSARGLAGKETQYF. The CDR3 DNA reads as TGCAGTGCTAGAGGCCTAGCGGGGAAAGAGACCCAGTACTTC.

Only a few counts were recorded for this clonotype. V usage is TRBV7-9 and J usage is TRBJ2-7, with D tentatively TRBD1 or TRBD2 (7 bases each). The ends were cut back, 5 bases at V and 3 bases at J, with 20 bases in the middle. CDR3 length: 16 residues. Germline V gene lookup returns CDR1 SEHNR and CDR2 FQNEAQ (reference sequence). The CDR3 sequence is CASSQGVTGTNYEQYF. The CDR3 DNA sequence: TGTGCCAGCAGCCAGGGGGTGACCGGGACTAACTACGAGCAGTACTTC.

Concerning this clonotype: One end of the junction is discordant with germline, which a read error may explain. The chain combines TRBV6-5 with TRBJ1-2, with D maybe TRBD1 (5 bases). Germline loops: CDR1 MNHEY, CDR2 SVGAGI. CDR3 size: 14 residues. The CDR3 sequence: CASSYSGGPYGHTF. CDR3 bases: TGTGCCAGCAGTTACTCGGGGGGACCCTATGGCCACACCTTC.

The genes are TRBV5-1 and TRBJ2-5, with D possibly matching TRBD1 (5 bases). V was clipped by 0 bases and J by 5 bases, with 17 bases between them. This CDR3 spans 16 amino acids. Germline CDR1 SGHRS, CDR2 YFSETQ. Written as DNA, the CDR3 is TGCGCCAGCAGCTTGGAAGGCCCCCAGGGATGGGAGACCCAGTACTTC. Translated, it gives CASSLEGPQGWETQYF.

On this clonotype itself: A much larger clone differs from this one at a single base, so this may be a read error. This chain joins TRBV19 and TRBJ1-2; D gene uncertain. CDR1 is LNHDA, CDR2 SQIVND, per germline (reference sequence). The CDR3 loop spans 15 amino acids. Trimming removed 10 bases from V and 2 bases from J, with 20 bases in between. CDR3 DNA: TGTGCCACCGCACCGGTCGACGCACCAAACTATGGCTACACCTTC. Its translation is CATAPVDAPNYGYTF.

The table lists this clonotype with a few counts. The V call is TRBV6-5, the J call TRBJ2-7; D not certain. The CDR3 is 15 amino acids. With 4 bases removed from V and 0 bases from J, the gap between germline ends came to 13 bases. Germline V gene sequence: CDR1 MNHEY, CDR2 SVGAGI. CDR3 sequence reads: CASSFGAPTSYEQYF. CDR3 coding DNA: TGTGCCAGCAGTTTCGGTGCGCCCACCTCCTACGAGCAGTACTTC.

The CDR3 loop reads CASSHPGRAPLHF. Here the CDR3 DNA reads TGTGCCAGCAGCCACCCGGGGCGGGCACCCCTCCACTTT. This chain connects TRBV7-8 to TRBJ1-6; the D gene is possibly TRBD1 (5 bases). Trimming left V 5 bases short and J 11 bases short, with 13 bases between. The CDR3 totals 13 residues. The germline CDR1 and CDR2 sequences are SGHVS and FQNEAQ.

The chain has TRBV6-1 and TRBJ1-1, with 7 bases lining up with TRBD1. The CDR3 extends over 15 amino acids. The V gene's germline CDR1 is MNHNS and CDR2 SASEGT. V shed 5 bases, J shed 7 bases, and the junction held 13 bases outside the gene matches. The chain's CDR3 is CASSPSGTADDEAFF. CDR3 nucleotides: TGTGCCAGCAGTCCCTCCGGGACAGCTGACGATGAAGCTTTCTTT.

The V and J genes are TRBV6-6 and TRBJ2-3; possible D gene TRBD2, 5 bases. The CDR3 totals 15 residues. V lost 2 bases, J lost 2 bases, and 11 bases lay in between. Germline V gene lookup returns CDR1 MNHNY and CDR2 SVGAGI (reference sequence). The CDR3 protein is CASSYRADDTDTQYF. Here the CDR3 DNA reads TGTGCCAGCAGTTACAGAGCGGATGACACAGATACGCAGTATTTT.

Points on this clonotype: This may be a read error, as it is one base from a much larger clone. The CDR3 loop reads CAIRRINQPQHF. CDR3 sequence (DNA): TGTGCCATCAGACGGATCAATCAGCCCCAGCATTTT. This chain uses TRBV10-3 with TRBJ1-5, with no clear D. The CDR3 is made up of 12 amino acids. V shed 6 bases and J shed 3 bases, with 6 bases lying between them. Germline V gives CDR1 ENHRY, CDR2 SYGVKD.

The chain carries TRBV5-4 and TRBJ2-7; perhaps TRBD1 as D (6 bases). The V gene lost 5 bases and the J gene lost 5 bases, with 20 bases spanning the gap. The CDR3 sequence is 15 residues long. Germline values: CDR1 SGHNT, CDR2 YYREEE (reference sequence). The CDR3 nucleotides are TGTGCCAGCAGTCTGTTACAGGGAAATGTCAACGAGCAGTACTTC. Its translation: CASSLLQGNVNEQYF.

The chain combines TRBV14 with TRBJ2-7; D ambiguous. The CDR3 spans 13 residues. Germline V gene sequence: CDR1 SGHDN, CDR2 FVKESK. V was clipped by 6 bases and J by 5 bases, with 14 bases between them. CDR3 residues: CASRPAGFDEQYF. The CDR3, as DNA: TGTGCCAGCAGGCCAGCCGGCTTCGACGAGCAGTACTTC.

Ten or more counts support this clonotype. The chain links TRBV19 to TRBJ1-1; the D is unclear. The germline V gene encodes CDR1 LNHDA and CDR2 SQIVND (reference sequence). V was shortened by 4 bases and J by 1 base, with 7 bases between the two germline ends. The CDR3 has 13 amino acids. CDR3 in amino acids: CASSRTKNTEAFF. CDR3 nucleotides: TGTGCCAGTAGTAGAACAAAGAACACTGAAGCTTTCTTT.

This sequence joins TRBV12-3 or TRBV12-4 and TRBJ1-1; D perhaps matches TRBD1 (6 bases). V lost 6 bases and J lost 7, with 18 bases in between. This CDR3 has 14 residues. The DNA for the CDR3 is TGTGCCAGCAGCCAGGGGAGGTTTCGCAATGAAGCTTTCTTT. It is translated as CASSQGRFRNEAFF.

This clonotype was counted many times. The chain joins TRBV10-3 to TRBJ1-1; 9 nucleotides agree with TRBD1. V lost 8 bases to trimming and J lost 0 bases; unmatched junction nucleotides: 4. The germline V gene has CDR1 ENHRY and CDR2 SYGVKD. This CDR3 is built from 14 residues. The CDR3 DNA follows: TGTGCCATCGGCACAGGGGGCCTGAACACTGAAGCTTTCTTT. Protein sequence: CAIGTGGLNTEAFF.

J is TRBJ1-1 and V is TRBV6-5, with 8 bases aligning to TRBD1. The CDR3 sequence is 15 residues long. V gave up 10 bases and J gave up 2 bases; unmatched junction bases: 12. CDR1 and CDR2 (germline): MNHEY, SVGAGI. In DNA form, the CDR3 reads TGTGCCATCAGCCGAACACAGGGGGTAAACACTGAAGCTTTCTTT. Its protein product is CAISRTQGVNTEAFF.

A remark on this clonotype: Compared with germline, one end of the junction differs, possibly owing to a read error. J is TRBJ1-4 and V is TRBV10-3, with 7 bases fitting TRBD1. Germline V CDR1 and CDR2: ENHRY, SYGVKD. The CDR3 is made up of 17 amino acids. Here the CDR3 reads CASSTKSTGLIGEKLFF. For the CDR3, the DNA is TGTGCCAGCAGTACAAAATCGACAGGGCTTATAGGTGAAAAACTGTTTTTT.

This clonotype was counted at least ten times. This chain connects TRBV7-8 to TRBJ1-2; 11 bases fit TRBD1. The trim removed 1 base at V and 2 bases at J, leaving 6 bases unmatched. Germline V gene lookup returns CDR1 SGHVS and CDR2 FQNEAQ. CDR3 length equals 17 residues. This CDR3 reads CASSLDRTGGANYGYTF. CDR3 sequence (DNA): TGTGCCAGCAGCTTAGACAGGACAGGGGGCGCAAACTATGGCTACACCTTC. Combining the CDR3 with reference TRBV7-8 and TRBJ1-2 gives the whole variable domain GAGVSQSPRYKVAKRGQDVALRCDPISGHVSLFWYQQALGQGPEFLTYFQNEAQLDKSGLPSDRFFAERPEGSVSTLKIQRTQQEDSAVYLCASSLDRTGGANYGYTFGSGTRLTVV.